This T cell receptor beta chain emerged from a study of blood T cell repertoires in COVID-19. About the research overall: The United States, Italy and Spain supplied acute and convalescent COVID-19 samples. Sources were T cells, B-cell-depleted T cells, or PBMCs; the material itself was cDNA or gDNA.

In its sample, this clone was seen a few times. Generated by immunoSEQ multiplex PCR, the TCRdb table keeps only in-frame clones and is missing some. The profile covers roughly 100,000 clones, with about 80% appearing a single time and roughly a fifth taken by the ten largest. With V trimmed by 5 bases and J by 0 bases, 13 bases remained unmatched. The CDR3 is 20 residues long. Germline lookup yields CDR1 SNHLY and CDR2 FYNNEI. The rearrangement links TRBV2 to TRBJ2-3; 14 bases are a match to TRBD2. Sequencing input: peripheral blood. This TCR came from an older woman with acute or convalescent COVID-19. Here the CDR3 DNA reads TGTGCCAGCAGTCGTCCGGGACTAGCGGGGGAGAAAGCTAGCACAGATACGCAGTATTTT. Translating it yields CASSRPGLAGEKASTDTQYF.